Shown below are 20 T cell receptor beta chains from a single sample sequenced in a study of shared clonotypes between healthy human individuals. The method was immunoSEQ multiplex PCR; TCRdb's version includes in-frame clones alone and lacks a portion of them. Among about 2 million clones listed, about 94% were seen once. Naive CD8 cells lacked CD45RO and underwent positive selection for CCR7, leaving out terminally differentiated effector memory CD45RA+ cells. Sequencing was performed on naive CD8+ T cells sorted from blood. The receptor source for this set is a man younger than 35 in good health.

This clone occurred once. This chain joins TRBV15 and TRBJ1-6; weak D call: TRBD1 (6 bases). This CDR3 spans 15 amino acids. Germline lookup yields CDR1 LNHNV and CDR2 YYDKDF (reference sequence). Deletions cut 3 bases from V and 6 bases from J, with 12 bases between. The CDR3: CATSSHRASNSPLHF. The DNA for the CDR3 is TGTGCCACCAGCAGCCACAGGGCAAGTAATTCACCCCTCCACTTT. Using reference TRBV15 and TRBJ1-6 for the parts outside the CDR3, the full variable domain is DAMVIQNPRYQVTQFGKPVTLSCSQTLNHNVMYWYQQKSSQAPKLLFHYYDKDFNNEADTPDNFQSRRPNTSFCFLDIRSPGLGDTAMYLCATSSHRASNSPLHFGNGTRLTVT.

The chain links TRBV4-1 to TRBJ1-1; 8 bases agree with TRBD1. The CDR3 extends over 15 amino acids. Germline V gene sequence: CDR1 MGHRA, CDR2 YSYEKL. V lost 0 bases and J lost 4; bases outside the gene matches: 4. This CDR3 is CASSQDQGAGTEAFF. CDR3 bases: TGCGCCAGCAGCCAAGATCAGGGGGCTGGCACTGAAGCTTTCTTT.

The chain combines TRBV27 with TRBJ1-1, with 8 bases identical to TRBD1. This CDR3 is 17 amino acids long. J lost 4 bases, V lost 6 bases, and 16 bases had no gene match. Per the germline V gene, CDR1 is MNHEY and CDR2 is SMNVEV (reference sequence). The CDR3 region is CASSYQQGEVGSTEAFF. The DNA of the CDR3 is TGTGCCAGCAGCTACCAACAGGGGGAGGTAGGTAGCACTGAAGCTTTCTTT.

The gene calls are TRBV29-1 and TRBJ1-4, with D possibly matching TRBD1 (5 bases). The V gene lost 3 bases and the J gene lost 0 bases, with 8 bases spanning the gap. The CDR3 is 14 residues long. Germline CDR1 SQVTM, CDR2 ANQGSEA. CDR3 amino acids: CSVEGPTTNEKLFF. As DNA, the CDR3 is TGCAGCGTTGAGGGACCGACAACTAATGAAAAACTGTTTTTT.

The rearrangement joins TRBV5-4 to TRBJ1-6, with a possible D match to TRBD1 (6 bases). Germline V gene data show CDR1 as SGHNT and CDR2 as YYREEE (reference sequence). This CDR3 is built from 14 residues. The V end was cut by 2 bases, the J end by 11 bases, with 14 bases between. The CDR3 DNA sequence: TGTGCCAGCAGCTTACAGGGTTTTCTGGCACCCCTCCACTTT. Translation gives CASSLQGFLAPLHF.

This chain joins TRBV27 and TRBJ2-3; D may match TRBD1 or TRBD2 (6 bases each). V shed 6 bases and J shed 2 bases, with 21 bases lying between them. Per germline, CDR1 MNHEY and CDR2 SMNVEV (reference sequence). The CDR3 extends over 17 amino acids. CDR3 amino acids: CASSFLEGDFFTDTQYF. Here the CDR3 DNA reads TGTGCCAGCAGCTTCCTGGAGGGGGACTTTTTCACAGATACGCAGTATTTT.

The V and J genes are TRBV14 and TRBJ1-6; D gene unclear. V lost 1 base to trimming and J lost 7 bases, with 14 bases between them. Germline V CDR1 and CDR2: SGHDN, FVKESK. The CDR3 covers 16 residues. CDR3: CASSQALRRPNSPLHF. The CDR3 nucleotides are TGTGCCAGCAGCCAAGCTCTCAGGCGGCCCAATTCACCCCTCCACTTT.

Regarding this clone: The same CDR3 can be traced to other DNA sequences in this sample. CDR3 region: CASSPRRTDTQYF. The CDR3 DNA reads as TGTGCCAGCAGCCCCCGACGAACAGATACGCAGTATTTT. The chain is built from TRBV11-2 and TRBJ2-3; unclear D gene. V lost 5 bases and J lost 3, with 9 bases in between. CDR3 size: 13 residues. The germline V gene encodes CDR1 SGHAT and CDR2 FQNNGV.

V and J are TRBV18 and TRBJ1-6, with D maybe TRBD1 (5 bases). This CDR3 has 14 amino acids. Germline values: CDR1 KGHSH, CDR2 LQKENI. V gave up 3 bases and J gave up 4 bases, with 7 bases separating them. The CDR3 DNA reads TGTGCCAGCTCACCGGGGGAGTATAATTCACCCCTCCACTTT. Amino acid sequence: CASSPGEYNSPLHF.

The chain joins TRBV27 to TRBJ2-5; 7 nucleotides agree with TRBD1. Germline CDR1 MNHEY, CDR2 SMNVEV (reference sequence). V lost 10 bases to trimming and J lost 5 bases; unmatched junction nucleotides: 7. The CDR3 runs to 12 residues. The DNA of the CDR3 is TGTGCCACCAGGGACAGTTCTGAGACCCAGTACTTC. Translation: CATRDSSETQYF.

This clone has only one observation. This sequence joins TRBV30 and TRBJ1-2; D is uncertain. Per germline, CDR1 GTSNPN and CDR2 SVGIG (reference sequence). The CDR3 runs to 14 residues. The ends were cut back, 5 bases at V and 3 bases at J, with 16 bases in the middle. The CDR3 loop reads CAWAYGREDYGYTF. The CDR3 DNA reads TGTGCCTGGGCTTATGGGAGAGAGGACTATGGCTACACCTTC.

Remarks on this clone: Other DNA sequences of this sample code for an identical CDR3. The gene calls are TRBV6-5 and TRBJ2-7; either TRBD1 or TRBD2 may fit D (6 bases each). The ends were cut back, 3 bases at V and 3 bases at J, with 12 bases in the middle. Per the germline V gene, CDR1 is MNHEY and CDR2 is SVGAGI. The CDR3 runs 14 residues. In DNA form, the CDR3 reads TGTGCCAGCAGTTATGAGGGGGGCGGCTACGAGCAGTACTTC. The encoded protein is CASSYEGGGYEQYF.

In this sample, this clone turned up a few times. The V call is TRBV5-1, the J call TRBJ2-2; weak D call: TRBD2 (6 bases). Germline lookup yields CDR1 SGHRS and CDR2 YFSETQ. Trimming stripped 0 bases from V and 6 bases from J, with 15 bases between. The CDR3 totals 16 residues. In DNA, the CDR3 is TGCGCCAGCAGCTTGGTACTAGCCTCCTCCGCCGGGGAGCTGTTTTTT. Translation: CASSLVLASSAGELFF.

The rearrangement uses TRBV19 and TRBJ1-2; D is undetermined. With 8 bases removed from V and 4 bases from J, the gap between germline ends came to 17 bases. In germline, CDR1 is LNHDA, CDR2 SQIVND (reference sequence). The CDR3 contains 14 residues. CDR3 in DNA: TGTGCCAGTCTCGTGACTGCGGAGGTCTATGGCTACACCTTC. Amino acid sequence: CASLVTAEVYGYTF.

This clone was counted a single time. Other DNA sequences of this sample code for an identical CDR3. The V gene is TRBV9, the J gene TRBJ2-7, with D unresolved. From germline, CDR1 is SGDLS and CDR2 YYNGEE. Trimming cost V 0 bases and J 2 bases, with 12 bases left between them. CDR3 size: 15 residues. The CDR3 nucleotides are TGTGCCAGCAGCGTAGGTTCAGCTACTACCTACGAGCAGTACTTC. Protein product: CASSVGSATTYEQYF. Drawing the rest from reference TRBV9 and TRBJ2-7, the complete variable domain is DSGVTQTPKHLITATGQRVTLRCSPRSGDLSVYWYQQSLDQGLQFLIQYYNGEERAKGNILERFSAQQFPDLHSELNLSSLELGDSALYFCASSVGSATTYEQYFGPGTRLTVT.

The CDR3 loop is CASSSSNLYEQYF. The CDR3 coding sequence is TGTGCCAGCAGCTCATCTAACCTGTACGAGCAGTACTTC. The rearrangement uses TRBV5-4 and TRBJ2-7; D is undetermined. From germline, CDR1 is SGHNT and CDR2 YYREEE (reference sequence). The length of the CDR3 is 13 residues. V lost 3 bases, J lost 4 bases, and 11 bases lay in between.

To note about this clone: The sample carries other DNA sequences with the same CDR3. V and J are TRBV2 and TRBJ2-2, with D tentatively TRBD1 (6 bases). The CDR3 has 15 residues. The V and J ends lost 3 bases and 0 bases respectively, with 8 bases between them. Germline V gene data show CDR1 as SNHLY and CDR2 as FYNNEI. CDR3 nucleotides: TGTGCCAGCAGTGAGGGGGCCACGAACACCGGGGAGCTGTTTTTT. Its translation: CASSEGATNTGELFF.

The V and J genes are TRBV13 and TRBJ1-4, with a possible D match to TRBD1 (5 bases). Germline V gene sequence: CDR1 PRHDT, CDR2 FYEKMQ (reference sequence). The germline V and J ends were trimmed by 5 bases and 6 bases, with 16 bases remaining between them. CDR3 length: 15 residues. The CDR3 nucleotides read TGTGCCAGCAGCAAACTGGGGCAGGGCGATGAAAAACTGTTTTTT. Protein product: CASSKLGQGDEKLFF. The whole variable domain, filled in from reference TRBV13 and TRBJ1-4, reads AAGVIQSPRHLIKEKRETATLKCYPIPRHDTVYWYQQGPGQDPQFLISFYEKMQSDKGSIPDRFSAQQFSDYHSELNMSSLELGDSALYFCASSKLGQGDEKLFFGSGTQLSVL.

The chain recombines TRBV6-5 with TRBJ2-1, with no clear D. The CDR3 covers 13 residues. V dropped 2 bases and J dropped 4 bases, with 6 bases sitting between them. Germline V gene data show CDR1 as MNHEY and CDR2 as SVGAGI. DNA of the CDR3: TGTGCCAGCAGTTACGAAGGGTACAATGAGCAGTTCTTC. As protein: CASSYEGYNEQFF.

This chain links TRBV7-9 with TRBJ2-7, with 7 bases matching TRBD1. Germline-derived CDR1 and CDR2 are SEHNR and FQNEAQ (reference sequence). This CDR3 contains 15 residues. With 0 bases clipped from V and 7 bases from J, the junction kept 9 bases outside the gene matches. CDR3 region: CASSLASTGKREQYF. CDR3 sequence (DNA): TGTGCCAGCAGCTTAGCCTCGACAGGGAAACGGGAGCAGTACTTC.